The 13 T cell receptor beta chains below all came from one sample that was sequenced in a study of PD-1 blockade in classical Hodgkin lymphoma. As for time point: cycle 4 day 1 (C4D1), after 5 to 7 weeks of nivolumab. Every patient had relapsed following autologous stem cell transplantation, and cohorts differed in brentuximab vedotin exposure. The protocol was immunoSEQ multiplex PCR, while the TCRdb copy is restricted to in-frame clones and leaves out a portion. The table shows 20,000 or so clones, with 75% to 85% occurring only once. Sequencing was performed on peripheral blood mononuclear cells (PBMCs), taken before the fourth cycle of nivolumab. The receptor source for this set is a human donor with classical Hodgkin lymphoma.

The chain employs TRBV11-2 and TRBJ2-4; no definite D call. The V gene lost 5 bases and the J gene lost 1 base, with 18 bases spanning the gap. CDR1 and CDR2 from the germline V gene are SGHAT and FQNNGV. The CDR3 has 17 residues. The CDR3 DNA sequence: TGTGCCAGCAGCAATTCGACTCCCGGCTCGGCCAAAAACATTCAGTACTTC. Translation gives CASSNSTPGSAKNIQYF.

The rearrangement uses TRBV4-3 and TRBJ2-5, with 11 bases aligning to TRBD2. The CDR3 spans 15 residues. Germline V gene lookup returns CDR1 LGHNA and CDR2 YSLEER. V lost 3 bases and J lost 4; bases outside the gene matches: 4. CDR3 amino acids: CASSQGLAVGETQYF. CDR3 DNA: TGCGCCAGCAGCCAGGGACTAGCGGTGGGAGAGACCCAGTACTTC.

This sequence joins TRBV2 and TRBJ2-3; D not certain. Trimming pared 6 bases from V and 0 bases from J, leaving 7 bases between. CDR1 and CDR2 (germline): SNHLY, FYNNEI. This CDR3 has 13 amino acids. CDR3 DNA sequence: TGTGCCAGCAGGATCATAAGCACAGATACGCAGTATTTT. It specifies CASRIISTDTQYF.

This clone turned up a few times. CDR3 sequence: CSAMPTSREQYF. Written as DNA, the CDR3 is TGCAGCGCTATGCCCACTAGCCGCGAGCAGTACTTC. The chain links TRBV29-1 to TRBJ2-7; possibly TRBD2 for D (6 bases). Trimming took 7 bases from V and 6 from J, leaving 16 bases between them. This CDR3 contains 12 residues. Germline V gives CDR1 SQVTM, CDR2 ANQGSEA.

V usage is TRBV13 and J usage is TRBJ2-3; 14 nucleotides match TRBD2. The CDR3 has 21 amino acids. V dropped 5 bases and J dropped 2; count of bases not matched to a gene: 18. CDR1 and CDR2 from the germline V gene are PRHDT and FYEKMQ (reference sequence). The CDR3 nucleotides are TGTGCCAGCAGCCAAAAAATACCGGGACTAGCGGGAGAGGTAGTCACAGATACGCAGTATTTT. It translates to CASSQKIPGLAGEVVTDTQYF.

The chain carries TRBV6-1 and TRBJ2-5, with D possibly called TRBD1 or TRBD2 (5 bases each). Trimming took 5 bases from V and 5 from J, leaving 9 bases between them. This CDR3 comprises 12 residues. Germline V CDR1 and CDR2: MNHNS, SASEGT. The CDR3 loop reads CASSWDRETQYF. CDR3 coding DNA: TGTGCCAGCAGTTGGGACCGGGAGACCCAGTACTTC.

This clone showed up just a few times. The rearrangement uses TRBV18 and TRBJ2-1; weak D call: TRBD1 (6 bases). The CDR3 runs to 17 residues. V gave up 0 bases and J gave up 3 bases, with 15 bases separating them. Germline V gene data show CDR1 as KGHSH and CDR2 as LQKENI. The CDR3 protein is CASSPPAGQRVYNEQFF. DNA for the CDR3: TGTGCCAGCTCACCACCTGCCGGACAGCGAGTCTACAATGAGCAGTTCTTC.

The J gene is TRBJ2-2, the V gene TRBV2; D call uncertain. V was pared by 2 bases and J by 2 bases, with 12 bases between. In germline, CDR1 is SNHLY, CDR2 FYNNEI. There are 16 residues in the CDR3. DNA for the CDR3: TGTGCCAGCAGTGAATGGAAGGGCAGCAACACCGGGGAGCTGTTTTTT. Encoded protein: CASSEWKGSNTGELFF.

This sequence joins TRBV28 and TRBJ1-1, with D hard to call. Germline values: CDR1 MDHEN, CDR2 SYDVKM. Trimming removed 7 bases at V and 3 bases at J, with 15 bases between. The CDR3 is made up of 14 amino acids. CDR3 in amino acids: CASMDVGGYTEAFF. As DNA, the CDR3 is TGTGCCAGCATGGACGTCGGCGGGTACACTGAAGCTTTCTTT.

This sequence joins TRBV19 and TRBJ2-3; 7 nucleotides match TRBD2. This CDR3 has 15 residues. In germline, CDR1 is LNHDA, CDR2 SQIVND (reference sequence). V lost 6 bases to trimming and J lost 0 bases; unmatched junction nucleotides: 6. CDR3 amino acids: CASSRGRASTDTQYF. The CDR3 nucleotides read TGTGCCAGTAGCCGGGGGAGGGCTAGCACAGATACGCAGTATTTT. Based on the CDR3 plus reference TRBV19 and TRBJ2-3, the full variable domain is DGGITQSPKYLFRKEGQNVTLSCEQNLNHDAMYWYRQDPGQGLRLIYYSQIVNDFQKGDIAEGYSVSREKKESFPLTVTSAQKNPTAFYLCASSRGRASTDTQYFGPGTRLTVL.

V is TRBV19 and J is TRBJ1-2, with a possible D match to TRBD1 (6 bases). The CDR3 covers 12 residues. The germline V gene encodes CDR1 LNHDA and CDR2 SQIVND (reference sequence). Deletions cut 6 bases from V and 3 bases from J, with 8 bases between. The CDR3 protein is CASSRTDYGYTF. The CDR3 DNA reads TGTGCCAGTAGCAGGACAGACTATGGCTACACCTTC.

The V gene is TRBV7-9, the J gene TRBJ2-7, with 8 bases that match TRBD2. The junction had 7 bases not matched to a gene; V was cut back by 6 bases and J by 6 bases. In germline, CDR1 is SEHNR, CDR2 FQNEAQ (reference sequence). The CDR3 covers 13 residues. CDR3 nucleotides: TGTGCCAGCAGTTCCGGGACTAGAGGCGAGCAGTACTTC. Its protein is CASSSGTRGEQYF. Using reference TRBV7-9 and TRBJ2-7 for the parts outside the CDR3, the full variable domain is DTGVSQNPRHKITKRGQNVTFRCDPISEHNRLYWYRQTLGQGPEFLTYFQNEAQLEKSRLLSDRFSAERPKGSFSTLEIQRTEQGDSAMYLCASSSGTRGEQYFGPGTRLTVT.

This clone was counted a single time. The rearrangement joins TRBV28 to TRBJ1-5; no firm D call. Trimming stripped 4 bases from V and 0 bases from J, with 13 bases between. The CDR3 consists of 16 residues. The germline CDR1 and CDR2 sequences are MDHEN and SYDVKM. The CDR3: CASSSILALSNQPQHF. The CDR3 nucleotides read TGTGCCAGCAGTTCAATCCTTGCTCTTAGCAATCAGCCCCAGCATTTT.